The 8 T cell receptor beta chains listed next were all sequenced from one sample in a study of spatial heterogeneity in lung cancer. Study-wide results and caveats: Tumor mutation count correlated with how many alpha and beta TCRs expanded intratumorally.

Time point indicated: sample taken at primary tumor resection. TCRdb reanalysed the 5' RACE reads using MiXCR and keeps one entry per CDR3 protein. The sample records around 100,000 distinct CDR3 sequences, nearly 4.5% being singletons. Their specific antigens are unknown. The material was lung tumor tissue, obtained at surgery. These receptors were obtained from a male donor with early-stage non-small cell lung cancer.

In its sample, this clonotype was seen many times. The rearrangement joins TRBV5-1 to TRBJ1-1, with 10 positions matching TRBD1. The V gene end was trimmed by 4 bases and the J gene end by 3 bases; junction bases not matched to a gene: 3. This CDR3 has 14 residues. CDR1 SGHRS and CDR2 YFSETQ come from the germline V gene. This chain's CDR3 is CASSRDRGDTEAFF. The CDR3 DNA sequence: TGCGCCAGCAGCAGGGACAGGGGAGACACTGAAGCTTTCTTT.

This clonotype has more than one count but fewer than ten. The V gene is TRBV29-1, the J gene TRBJ1-1, with a possible D match to TRBD1 (5 bases). CDR1 SQVTM and CDR2 ANQGSEA come from the germline V gene. V was pared by 3 bases and J by 8 bases, with 7 bases between. The CDR3 has 10 residues. The CDR3 loop reads CSVEGGEAFF. CDR3 sequence (DNA): TGCAGCGTTGAGGGGGGGGAAGCTTTCTTT.

This clonotype was recorded many times. CDR3 sequence reads: CASSQVEGVGYTF. The CDR3 DNA is TGTGCCAGCAGCCAAGTGGAAGGGGTTGGCTACACCTTC. This chain connects TRBV3-1 to TRBJ1-2, with D possibly matching TRBD1 (5 bases). CDR3 length: 13 residues. Germline assignment: CDR1 LGHDT and CDR2 YNNKEL (reference sequence). V shed 1 base and J shed 7 bases, with 10 bases lying between them.

The chain employs TRBV5-1 and TRBJ2-3, with 14 bases lining up with TRBD2. Looked up from germline, CDR1 is SGHRS and CDR2 is YFSETQ. Germline trimming cut 1 base from V and 5 bases from J; bases unmatched to any gene: 15. The CDR3 runs 20 residues. This CDR3 is CASSLRGGLAGATHQDTQYF. DNA for the CDR3: TGCGCCAGCAGCTTGCGCGGGGGACTAGCGGGAGCTACGCACCAAGATACGCAGTATTTT.

J is TRBJ1-2 and V is TRBV4-1; 7 bases are shared with TRBD1. With 0 bases clipped from V and 8 bases from J, the junction kept 12 bases outside the gene matches. CDR1 and CDR2 (germline): MGHRA, YSYEKL. The CDR3 is 16 amino acids. The CDR3 protein is CASSQDQGGWVEGYTF. CDR3 DNA sequence: TGCGCCAGCAGCCAAGATCAGGGGGGCTGGGTAGAGGGCTACACCTTC.

The V gene is TRBV9, the J gene TRBJ2-7; tentatively, D is TRBD2 (7 bases). Germline assignment: CDR1 SGDLS and CDR2 YYNGEE. The CDR3 consists of 15 residues. The ends were cut back, 4 bases at V and 0 bases at J, with 14 bases in the middle. CDR3 DNA: TGTGCCAGCAGCCCCCGCGGGGGCAGCTCCTACGAGCAGTACTTC. Its protein is CASSPRGGSSYEQYF. The full variable domain, completed using reference TRBV9 and TRBJ2-7, is DSGVTQTPKHLITATGQRVTLRCSPRSGDLSVYWYQQSLDQGLQFLIQYYNGEERAKGNILERFSAQQFPDLHSELNLSSLELGDSALYFCASSPRGGSSYEQYFGPGTRLTVT.

This clonotype was counted many times. The chain is built from TRBV9 and TRBJ2-5; D unresolved. CDR3 length equals 13 residues. V gave up 2 bases and J gave up 5 bases, with 10 bases separating them. CDR1 is SGDLS and CDR2 is YYNGEE in the germline V gene. Here the CDR3 reads CASSVRPPETQYF. CDR3 nucleotides: TGTGCCAGCAGCGTCCGGCCCCCGGAGACCCAGTACTTC.

The sample holds many counts of this clonotype. This chain connects TRBV27 to TRBJ1-1, with D unresolved. This CDR3 region has 12 residues. The germline CDR1 and CDR2 sequences are MNHEY and SMNVEV (reference sequence). The ends were cut back, 4 bases at V and 4 bases at J, with 7 bases in the middle. The CDR3 here is CASSSGGTEAFF. In nucleotides, the CDR3 is TGTGCCAGCAGTTCAGGAGGCACTGAAGCTTTCTTT.